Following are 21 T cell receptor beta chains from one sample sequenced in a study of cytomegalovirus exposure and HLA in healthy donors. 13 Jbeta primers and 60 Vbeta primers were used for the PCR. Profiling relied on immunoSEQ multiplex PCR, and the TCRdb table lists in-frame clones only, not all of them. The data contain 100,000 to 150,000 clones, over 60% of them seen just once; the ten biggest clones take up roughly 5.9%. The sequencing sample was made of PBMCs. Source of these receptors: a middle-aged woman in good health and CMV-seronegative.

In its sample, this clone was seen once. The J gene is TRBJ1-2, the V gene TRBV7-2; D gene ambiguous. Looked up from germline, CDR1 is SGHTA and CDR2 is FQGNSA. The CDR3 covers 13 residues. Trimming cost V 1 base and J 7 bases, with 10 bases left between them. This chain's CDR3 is CASSLVGRGGYTF. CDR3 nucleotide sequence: TGTGCCAGCAGCTTAGTTGGCAGAGGTGGCTACACCTTC.

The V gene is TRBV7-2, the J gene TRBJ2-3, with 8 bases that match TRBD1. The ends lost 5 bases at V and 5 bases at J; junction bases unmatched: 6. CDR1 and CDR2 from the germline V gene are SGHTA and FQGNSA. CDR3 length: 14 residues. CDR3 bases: TGTGCCAGCAGCCGAGGACAGGGTGGAGATACGCAGTATTTT. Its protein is CASSRGQGGDTQYF.

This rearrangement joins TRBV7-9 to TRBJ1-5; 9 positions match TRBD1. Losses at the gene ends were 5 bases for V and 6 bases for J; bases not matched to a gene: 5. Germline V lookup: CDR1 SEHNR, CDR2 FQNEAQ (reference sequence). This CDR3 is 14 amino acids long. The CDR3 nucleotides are TGTGCCAGCAGCCGGGACAGGGTTGTTCAGCCCCAGCATTTT. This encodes CASSRDRVVQPQHF.

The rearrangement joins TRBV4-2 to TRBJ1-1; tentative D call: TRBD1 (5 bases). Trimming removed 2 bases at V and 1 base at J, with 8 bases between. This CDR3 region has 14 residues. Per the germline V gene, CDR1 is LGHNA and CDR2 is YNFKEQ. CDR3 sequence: CASSQMTANTEAFF. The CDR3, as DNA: TGTGCCAGCAGCCAAATGACAGCGAACACTGAAGCTTTCTTT.

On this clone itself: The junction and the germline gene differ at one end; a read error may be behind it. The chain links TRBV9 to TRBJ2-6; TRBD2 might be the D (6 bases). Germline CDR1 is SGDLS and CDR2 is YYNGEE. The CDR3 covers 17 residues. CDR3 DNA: TGTGCCAGCCAGCGTGCGGGGAACCCCTCTGGGGCCAACGGCCTGACTTTC. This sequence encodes CASQRAGNPSGANGLTF.

The CDR3 reads CASSFTGTKRNEQFF. The CDR3 region has the DNA TGTGCCAGCAGCTTCACCGGGACTAAACGCAATGAGCAGTTCTTC. The genes are TRBV6-5 and TRBJ2-1, with 7 bases lining up with TRBD2. Germline V gene data show CDR1 as MNHEY and CDR2 as SVGAGI. After removal of 6 bases from V and 6 bases from J, the junction contained 11 bases not matched to a gene. This CDR3 comprises 15 residues.

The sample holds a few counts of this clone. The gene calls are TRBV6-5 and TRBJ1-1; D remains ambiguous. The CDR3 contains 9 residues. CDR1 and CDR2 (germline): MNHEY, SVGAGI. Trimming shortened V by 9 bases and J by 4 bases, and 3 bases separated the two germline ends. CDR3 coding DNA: TGTGCCAGTCGCACTGAAGCTTTCTTT. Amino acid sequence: CASRTEAFF.

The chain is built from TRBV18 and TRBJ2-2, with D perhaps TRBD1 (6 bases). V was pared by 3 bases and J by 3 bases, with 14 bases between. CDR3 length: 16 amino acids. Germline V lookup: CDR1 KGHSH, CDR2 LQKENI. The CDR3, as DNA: TGTGCCAGCTCACCTGCCAGGGGCGCCGACACCGGGGAGCTGTTTTTT. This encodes CASSPARGADTGELFF.

The CDR3 sequence: CASRNRGRALEDTQYF. In DNA form, the CDR3 reads TGTGCCAGTAGGAACCGCGGGAGGGCCTTGGAAGATACGCAGTATTTT. This chain joins TRBV19 and TRBJ2-3, with 9 positions matching TRBD2. Germline V gene sequence: CDR1 LNHDA, CDR2 SQIVND (reference sequence). CDR3 size: 16 residues. Trimming cost V 6 bases and J 5 bases; bases outside gene matches: 12. The full variable domain, in which reference TRBV19 and TRBJ2-3 provide the parts outside the CDR3, is DGGITQSPKYLFRKEGQNVTLSCEQNLNHDAMYWYRQDPGQGLRLIYYSQIVNDFQKGDIAEGYSVSREKKESFPLTVTSAQKNPTAFYLCASRNRGRALEDTQYFGPGTRLTVL.

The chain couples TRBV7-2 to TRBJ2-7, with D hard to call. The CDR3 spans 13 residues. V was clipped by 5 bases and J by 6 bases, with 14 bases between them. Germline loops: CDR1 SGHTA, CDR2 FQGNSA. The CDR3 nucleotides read TGTGCCAGCAGCCCGACTCATTCTTCCGAGCAGTACTTC. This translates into CASSPTHSSEQYF.

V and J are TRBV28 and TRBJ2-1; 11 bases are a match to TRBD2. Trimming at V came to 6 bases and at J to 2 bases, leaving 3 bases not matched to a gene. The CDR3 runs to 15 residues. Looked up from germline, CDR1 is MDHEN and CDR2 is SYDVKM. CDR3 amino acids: CASRRLAGTYNEQFF. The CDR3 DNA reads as TGTGCCAGCAGGCGACTAGCGGGGACCTACAATGAGCAGTTCTTC.

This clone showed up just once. CDR3 amino acids: CASSDSRLGEQYF. CDR3 nucleotide sequence: TGTGCCAGCAGTGATTCACGACTAGGCGAGCAGTACTTC. The rearrangement joins TRBV6-4 to TRBJ2-7; a possible D gene is TRBD2 (6 bases). CDR1 is MRHNA and CDR2 is SNTAGT in the germline V gene. The V end was cut by 3 bases, the J end by 6 bases, with 12 bases between. The CDR3 is 13 residues long.

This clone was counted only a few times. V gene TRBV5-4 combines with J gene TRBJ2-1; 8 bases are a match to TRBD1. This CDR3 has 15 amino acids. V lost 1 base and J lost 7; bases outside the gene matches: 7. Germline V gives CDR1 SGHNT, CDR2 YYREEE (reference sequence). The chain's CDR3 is CASSLSPDRDNEQFF. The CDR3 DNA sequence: TGTGCCAGCAGCTTGTCCCCGGACAGGGATAATGAGCAGTTCTTC.

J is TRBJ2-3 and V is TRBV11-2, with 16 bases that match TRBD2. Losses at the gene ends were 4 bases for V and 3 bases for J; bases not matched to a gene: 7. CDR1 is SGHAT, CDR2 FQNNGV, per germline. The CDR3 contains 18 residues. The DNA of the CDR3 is TGTGCCAGCAGCTCGGGACTAGCGGGAGGGTTGGGAACAGATACGCAGTATTTT. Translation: CASSSGLAGGLGTDTQYF.

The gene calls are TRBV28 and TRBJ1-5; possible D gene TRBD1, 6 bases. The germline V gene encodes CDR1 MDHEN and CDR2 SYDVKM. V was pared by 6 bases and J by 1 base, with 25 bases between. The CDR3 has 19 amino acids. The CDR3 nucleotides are TGTGCCAGCAGCGCCCTCTTTTTCACAGGGCAAAGGAGCAATCAGCCCCAGCATTTT. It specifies CASSALFFTGQRSNQPQHF.

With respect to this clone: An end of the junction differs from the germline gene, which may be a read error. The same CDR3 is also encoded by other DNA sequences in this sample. The CDR3 region has the DNA TGTGCCAGCAGCGTAGACCTAGCGGGAGGCACCGGGGAGTTGTTTTTT. As protein: CASSVDLAGGTGELFF. The V call is TRBV9, the J call TRBJ2-2; 11 positions match TRBD2. Germline V gene data show CDR1 as SGDLS and CDR2 as YYNGEE. The length of the CDR3 is 16 residues.

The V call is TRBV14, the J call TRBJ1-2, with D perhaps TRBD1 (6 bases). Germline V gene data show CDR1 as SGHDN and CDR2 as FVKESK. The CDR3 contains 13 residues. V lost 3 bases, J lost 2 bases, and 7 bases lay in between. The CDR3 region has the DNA TGTGCCAGCAGCCACAGGGGCAACTATGGCTACACCTTC. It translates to CASSHRGNYGYTF.

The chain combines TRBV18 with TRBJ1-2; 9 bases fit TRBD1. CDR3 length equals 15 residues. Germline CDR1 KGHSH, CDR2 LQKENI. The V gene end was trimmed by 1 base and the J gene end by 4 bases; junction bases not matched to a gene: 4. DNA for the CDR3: TGTGCCAGCTCACCACGGACAGGGGCCCTCTATGGCTACACCTTC. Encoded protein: CASSPRTGALYGYTF.

The CDR3 sequence: CASSEGQGSYNEQFF. The CDR3 nucleotides read TGTGCCAGCAGCGAGGGACAGGGATCCTACAATGAGCAGTTCTTC. This chain uses TRBV7-9 with TRBJ2-1, with 9 bases that match TRBD1. V lost 5 bases and J lost 1; bases outside the gene matches: 3. Germline V gene data show CDR1 as SEHNR and CDR2 as FQNEAQ (reference sequence). The CDR3 extends over 15 amino acids.

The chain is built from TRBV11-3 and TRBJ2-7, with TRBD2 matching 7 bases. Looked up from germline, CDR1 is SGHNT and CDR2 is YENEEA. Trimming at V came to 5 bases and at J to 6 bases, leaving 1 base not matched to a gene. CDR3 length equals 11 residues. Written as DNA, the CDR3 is TGTGCCAGCAGCGGGGGGGGCGAGCAGTACTTC. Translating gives CASSGGGEQYF.

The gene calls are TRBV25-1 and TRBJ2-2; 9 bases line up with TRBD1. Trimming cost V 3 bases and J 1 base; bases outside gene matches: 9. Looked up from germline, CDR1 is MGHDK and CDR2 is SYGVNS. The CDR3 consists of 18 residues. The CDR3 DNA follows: TGTGCCAGCAGTGACCCACCGGACAGGGGCGAGAACACCGGGGAGCTGTTTTTT. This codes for CASSDPPDRGENTGELFF.